These 27 T cell receptor beta chains were sequenced from one sample in a study of blood T cell repertoires in COVID-19. TCRdb's copy holds only in-frame clones and misses some; the assay was immunoSEQ multiplex PCR. The data show 40,000 or so clones, with 70% to 90% seen just once and around 4.5% held by the top ten. The sequencing sample was made of peripheral blood. These receptor sequences come from a man in his 60s with COVID-19, enrolled during active disease.

The table lists this clone with a count of one. The chain is built from TRBV5-5 and TRBJ1-6; possibly TRBD1 for D (5 bases). V lost 0 bases to trimming and J lost 11 bases, with 12 bases between them. The CDR3 consists of 14 residues. The V gene's germline CDR1 is SGHKS and CDR2 YYEKEE (reference sequence). CDR3 sequence (DNA): TGTGCCAGCAGCTTGGGAGGTAGGGGTCCACCCCTCCACTTT. It specifies CASSLGGRGPPLHF.

This clone was seen a single time. V gene TRBV27 combines with J gene TRBJ2-5; 8 bases match TRBD1. This CDR3 is built from 13 residues. Germline CDR1 reads MNHEY; CDR2 reads SMNVEV (reference sequence). Unmatched junction bases numbered 5, after V lost 6 bases and J lost 5 bases. Written as DNA, the CDR3 is TGTGCCAGCAGGACCCAGGGGGCGGAGACCCAGTACTTC. This codes for CASRTQGAETQYF.

CDR3 protein: CASSANEKLFF. The CDR3, as DNA: TGTGCCAGCAGCGCGAATGAAAAACTGTTTTTT. This chain connects TRBV28 to TRBJ1-4; D gene unclear. This CDR3 has 11 amino acids. Trimming cost V 6 bases and J 5 bases, with 4 bases left between them. Germline CDR1 reads MDHEN; CDR2 reads SYDVKM.

The CDR3 is CASSLHPSGSGQNQETQYF. DNA of the CDR3: TGCGCCAGCAGCTTGCATCCTAGCGGGAGCGGACAGAATCAAGAGACCCAGTACTTC. The V call is TRBV5-1, the J call TRBJ2-5; 10 bases fit TRBD2. Looked up from germline, CDR1 is SGHRS and CDR2 is YFSETQ. The CDR3 is made up of 19 amino acids. The junction had 14 bases not matched to a gene; V was cut back by 1 base and J by 2 bases.

The J gene is TRBJ2-7, the V gene TRBV28; 7 bases agree with TRBD2. There are 16 residues in the CDR3. CDR1 is MDHEN, CDR2 SYDVKM, per germline. V shed 3 bases, J shed 3 bases, and the junction held 11 bases outside the gene matches. For the CDR3, the DNA is TGTGCCAGCAGTTTGAATGGGTGGGAGGGCCGCTACGAGCAGTACTTC. It encodes CASSLNGWEGRYEQYF.

The chain combines TRBV28 with TRBJ1-4; D unresolved. With 7 bases removed from V and 0 bases from J, the gap between germline ends came to 9 bases. The CDR3 sequence is 14 residues long. Germline lookup yields CDR1 MDHEN and CDR2 SYDVKM. The CDR3 loop is CASTTATTNEKLFF. The CDR3 DNA follows: TGTGCCAGCACCACTGCTACAACTAATGAAAAACTGTTTTTT.

The rearrangement uses TRBV6-5 and TRBJ1-1; D ambiguous. The CDR3 length is 16 residues. Germline V gene lookup returns CDR1 MNHEY and CDR2 SVGAGI. The ends were cut back, 4 bases at V and 0 bases at J, with 15 bases in the middle. DNA for the CDR3: TGTGCCAGCAGTTTGTATGCGGGCAGCTTGAACACTGAAGCTTTCTTT. Translation gives CASSLYAGSLNTEAFF.

J is TRBJ1-1 and V is TRBV30; D is uncertain. The CDR3 loop spans 13 amino acids. Germline-derived CDR1 and CDR2 are GTSNPN and SVGIG (reference sequence). Trimming stripped 3 bases from V and 1 base from J, with 9 bases between. The DNA for the CDR3 is TGTGCCTGGAGCCGAGTTCGGAACACTGAAGCTTTCTTT. As protein: CAWSRVRNTEAFF. Supplemented by reference TRBV30 and TRBJ1-1, the full variable domain reads SQTIHQWPATLVQPVGSPLSLECTVEGTSNPNLYWYRQAAGRGLQLLFYSVGIGQISSEVPQNLSASRPQDRQFILSSKKLLLSDSGFYLCAWSRVRNTEAFFGQGTRLTVV.

The chain is built from TRBV29-1 and TRBJ1-5, with 9 bases matching TRBD1. This CDR3 is 17 amino acids long. J lost 0 bases, V lost 6 bases, and 12 bases had no gene match. CDR1 and CDR2 from the germline V gene are SQVTM and ANQGSEA. CDR3 protein: CSVCRPGQGSSNQPQHF. CDR3 sequence (DNA): TGCAGCGTATGCCGCCCGGGACAGGGATCTAGCAATCAGCCCCAGCATTTT.

The chain is built from TRBV7-8 and TRBJ2-7, with 9 bases that match TRBD2. Losses at the gene ends were 7 bases for V and 12 bases for J; bases not matched to a gene: 10. Germline V gene sequence: CDR1 SGHVS, CDR2 FQNEAQ. This CDR3 is 12 amino acids long. In nucleotides, the CDR3 is TGTGCCAGCAAATCTAGCGGGGAGGTGGTGTACTTC. Protein: CASKSSGEVVYF.

DNA for the CDR3: TGTGCCAGCAGCTTAAGCGGTATCACTGAAGCTTTCTTT. It translates to CASSLSGITEAFF. The chain employs TRBV11-3 and TRBJ1-1; D unclear. Germline lookup yields CDR1 SGHNT and CDR2 YENEEA. V lost 2 bases and J 4 bases, leaving 8 bases between the germline ends. The CDR3 has 13 residues.

This sequence joins TRBV5-6 and TRBJ1-6; 9 nucleotides line up with TRBD1. With V trimmed by 4 bases and J by 7 bases, 3 bases remained unmatched. There are 14 residues in the CDR3. Germline V gene lookup returns CDR1 SGHDT and CDR2 YYEEEE. As DNA, the CDR3 is TGTGCCAGCAGCCGAGGACAGGGGAATTCACCCCTCCACTTT. The encoded protein is CASSRGQGNSPLHF.

The chain has TRBV11-2 and TRBJ1-3; no reliable D call. Per germline, CDR1 SGHAT and CDR2 FQNNGV. Trimming left V 6 bases short and J 0 bases short, with 12 bases between. CDR3 length: 15 amino acids. The CDR3 bases are TGTGCCAGCAGACCGGACGGGAACTCTGGAAACACCATATATTTT. Protein: CASRPDGNSGNTIYF.

This clone appeared a few times. CDR3 in amino acids: CASSQAGQGGRNEQFF. Written as DNA, the CDR3 is TGTGCCAGCAGCCAAGCCGGACAGGGGGGTAGGAATGAGCAGTTCTTC. J is TRBJ2-1 and V is TRBV14; TRBD1 matches at 10 bases. Germline lookup yields CDR1 SGHDN and CDR2 FVKESK. This CDR3 comprises 16 residues. V lost 1 base and J lost 7; bases outside the gene matches: 7.

The chain joins TRBV7-8 to TRBJ1-2, with D perhaps TRBD1 (5 bases). The germline V gene encodes CDR1 SGHVS and CDR2 FQNEAQ. Trimming took off 4 bases at V and 13 bases at J, with 19 bases between the two ends. The CDR3 is made up of 13 amino acids. CDR3 region: CASSSPLAGQGTF. CDR3 in DNA: TGTGCCAGCAGCTCACCCCTGGCAGGGCAAGGCACCTTC.

V and J are TRBV9 and TRBJ2-7; 8 positions match TRBD1. The CDR3 totals 12 residues. J lost 6 bases, V lost 7 bases, and 6 bases had no gene match. CDR1 and CDR2 from the germline V gene are SGDLS and YYNGEE. CDR3 amino acids: CASSGQGTEQYF. In DNA form, the CDR3 reads TGTGCCAGCTCCGGACAGGGCACCGAGCAGTACTTC.

The gene calls are TRBV3-1 (or the pseudogene TRBV3-2) and TRBJ1-2; D is uncertain. Per germline, CDR1 LGHDT and CDR2 YNNKEL (reference sequence). V lost 0 bases and J lost 11, with 10 bases in between. CDR3 size: 12 residues. The CDR3 nucleotides read TGTGCCAGCAGCCAAGATAAGGTCAGGTACACCTTC. Its translation is CASSQDKVRYTF.

V usage is TRBV28 and J usage is TRBJ1-4; 10 positions agree with TRBD1. The germline CDR1 and CDR2 sequences are MDHEN and SYDVKM. With 5 bases clipped from V and 8 bases from J, the junction kept 5 bases outside the gene matches. This CDR3 has 14 amino acids. The CDR3 DNA reads as TGTGCCAGCAGTCGACAGGGGGCCCGAGAAAAACTGTTTTTT. Protein: CASSRQGAREKLFF.

The chain links TRBV19 to TRBJ2-4, with 7 bases aligning to TRBD1. V shed 10 bases, J shed 3 bases, and the junction held 12 bases outside the gene matches. The CDR3 spans 15 residues. CDR1 and CDR2 from the germline V gene are LNHDA and SQIVND (reference sequence). The CDR3 sequence: CATLDRARGKNIQYF. In DNA, the CDR3 is TGTGCCACCCTTGACAGGGCGAGGGGCAAAAACATTCAGTACTTC.

The rearrangement joins TRBV12-3 or TRBV12-4 to TRBJ1-6, with D perhaps TRBD1 (6 bases). There are 13 residues in the CDR3. Between the trimmed V and J ends, which lost 6 bases and 10 bases, there was a span of 13 bases. CDR3 nucleotides: TGTGCCAGCAGAACAGGGTTCAGGTCACCCCTCCACTTT. It is translated as CASRTGFRSPLHF.

In its sample, this clone was seen a few times. The chain carries TRBV6-5 and TRBJ2-2; D unclear. Trimming stripped 4 bases from V and 4 bases from J, with 4 bases between. CDR1 and CDR2 from the germline V gene are MNHEY and SVGAGI. This CDR3 region has 12 residues. The chain's CDR3 is CASSFSTGELFF. CDR3 sequence (DNA): TGTGCCAGCAGTTTTAGCACCGGGGAGCTGTTTTTT.

Regarding this clone: Distinct nucleotide sequences in the sample also encode this CDR3. This rearrangement joins TRBV7-2 to TRBJ1-1, with a possible D match to TRBD1 (5 bases). This CDR3 region has 15 residues. CDR1 and CDR2 (germline): SGHTA, FQGNSA. Trimming cost V 1 base and J 1 base, with 10 bases left between them. The CDR3 sequence: CASSLGGRPNTEAFF. For the CDR3, the DNA is TGTGCCAGCAGCTTAGGGGGCAGGCCGAACACTGAAGCTTTCTTT.

The chain employs TRBV5-1 and TRBJ1-2; 7 bases are a match to TRBD1. Trimming removed 0 bases from V and 4 bases from J; junction bases left unmatched: 6. CDR3 length equals 15 residues. Per germline, CDR1 SGHRS and CDR2 YFSETQ. The chain's CDR3 is CASSLDDTGVYGYTF. CDR3 bases: TGCGCCAGCAGCTTGGATGACACAGGGGTCTATGGCTACACCTTC.

The chain employs TRBV29-1 and TRBJ2-1; 9 nucleotides agree with TRBD2. The CDR3 has 14 amino acids. Losses at the gene ends were 4 bases for V and 9 bases for J; bases not matched to a gene: 10. From germline, CDR1 is SQVTM and CDR2 ANQGSEA. The CDR3 nucleotides are TGCAGCGTTGTACCCAGTGGTAGCGGGAGTGAGCAGTTCTTC. It yields the protein CSVVPSGSGSEQFF.

The chain has TRBV9 and TRBJ1-5; D might be TRBD1 (5 bases). V lost 0 bases, J lost 6 bases, and 13 bases lay in between. This CDR3 contains 15 residues. Per germline, CDR1 SGDLS and CDR2 YYNGEE. CDR3: CASSVEGREGQPQHF. The CDR3 nucleotides are TGTGCCAGCAGCGTAGAAGGCAGGGAGGGTCAGCCCCAGCATTTT.

The chain joins TRBV19 to TRBJ1-2; unclear D gene. This CDR3 is built from 12 residues. The germline V gene has CDR1 LNHDA and CDR2 SQIVND (reference sequence). V shed 3 bases and J shed 6 bases, with 8 bases lying between them. CDR3 residues: CASSMAGDGYTF. DNA of the CDR3: TGTGCCAGTAGTATGGCCGGGGATGGCTACACCTTC.

J is TRBJ2-3 and V is TRBV7-3; 11 bases fit TRBD2. Germline loops: CDR1 SGHTA, CDR2 FQGTGA. The CDR3 length is 19 residues. Trimming cost V 7 bases and J 4 bases; bases outside gene matches: 19. This CDR3 is CASNPLGTSGLRKADTQYF. The CDR3 DNA reads TGTGCCAGCAACCCCCTTGGGACTAGCGGACTCAGAAAGGCAGATACGCAGTATTTT.